One sample yielded the 23 T cell receptor beta chains listed below, sequenced in a study of shared clonotypes between healthy human individuals. The table came from immunoSEQ multiplex PCR; TCRdb's copy has only in-frame clones and leaves some out. The sample lists 2 million to 3 million clones; 93% were seen once. The sequenced material came from naive CD4+ T cells from PBMCs. Subset indicated: CD45RA+ positively selected. The origin of the receptors is a man younger than 35 in good health. Some clones in this sample may be carry-over from other donors' samples.

A word on this clone: No DNA is shown, since the ends of the CDR3 on it are uncertain; the CDR3 is the one TCRdb lists. Here the CDR3 reads CASSVGRGSYF. The rearrangement joins TRBV2 to TRBJ2-3; the D call in the table, TRBD1, was not verified against the DNA. Counting both end residues, the CDR3 totals 11 amino acids. From germline, CDR1 is SNHLY and CDR2 FYNNEI.

This clone has just one count. J is TRBJ1-1 and V is TRBV6-1; D call uncertain. The V end lost 3 bases, the J end lost 0 bases, and 11 bases lay between the germline ends. In germline, CDR1 is MNHNS, CDR2 SASEGT. This CDR3 is built from 15 residues. CDR3 in amino acids: CASSDDRVMNTEAFF. CDR3 sequence (DNA): TGTGCCAGCAGTGATGACCGGGTAATGAACACTGAAGCTTTCTTT.

The CDR3 reads CAISPRTSGSRVDEQYF. DNA for the CDR3: TGTGCCATCAGCCCTAGGACTAGCGGGAGTCGGGTCGACGAGCAGTACTTC. The chain is built from TRBV10-3 and TRBJ2-7; 13 positions agree with TRBD2. The germline V gene encodes CDR1 ENHRY and CDR2 SYGVKD. CDR3 length: 17 amino acids. The J segment lost 5 bases and the V segment lost 6 bases, leaving 13 bases of the junction unmatched.

This chain links TRBV11-2 with TRBJ2-1; D might be TRBD2 (6 bases). Trimming shortened V by 5 bases and J by 4 bases, and 15 bases separated the two germline ends. The germline V gene encodes CDR1 SGHAT and CDR2 FQNNGV. The CDR3 totals 15 residues. The chain's CDR3 is CASSQPIAVYNEQFF. The CDR3 DNA sequence: TGTGCCAGCAGCCAACCGATAGCGGTATACAATGAGCAGTTCTTC.

V usage is TRBV25-1 and J usage is TRBJ2-1; 10 positions agree with TRBD2. There are 15 residues in the CDR3. CDR1 MGHDK and CDR2 SYGVNS come from the germline V gene. V was pared by 1 base and J by 9 bases, with 6 bases of the junction left unmatched. The CDR3 loop reads CASSESSGRPGEQFF. The DNA for the CDR3 is TGTGCCAGCAGTGAATCTAGCGGGAGACCTGGTGAGCAGTTCTTC.

This clone occurred once. V is TRBV4-3 and J is TRBJ1-4; D perhaps matches TRBD1 (5 bases). Per germline, CDR1 LGHNA and CDR2 YSLEER. This CDR3 comprises 15 residues. Trimming took 6 bases from V and 3 from J, leaving 14 bases between them. The chain's CDR3 is CASSLEGRSNEKLFF. The CDR3 region has the DNA TGCGCCAGCAGTTTGGAGGGGCGGTCTAATGAAAAACTGTTTTTT.

The chain recombines TRBV6-5 with TRBJ2-7; D is tentatively TRBD1 or TRBD2 (5 bases each). V was clipped by 5 bases and J by 3 bases, with 14 bases between them. The germline V gene has CDR1 MNHEY and CDR2 SVGAGI. The length of the CDR3 is 14 residues. CDR3: CASSQPGRSYEQYF. The CDR3 DNA follows: TGTGCCAGCAGTCAACCAGGGAGAAGCTACGAGCAGTACTTC.

The V gene is TRBV30, the J gene TRBJ2-3; no firm D call. The CDR3 sequence is 14 residues long. V gave up 2 bases and J gave up 4 bases, with 13 bases separating them. The germline V gene has CDR1 GTSNPN and CDR2 SVGIG (reference sequence). CDR3 amino acids: CAWSSFGGADTQYF. The DNA of the CDR3 is TGTGCCTGGAGTTCCTTCGGTGGCGCAGATACGCAGTATTTT.

The chain uses TRBV5-1 and TRBJ2-1; 7 bases are a match to TRBD1. Losses at the gene ends were 4 bases for V and 5 bases for J; bases not matched to a gene: 6. Germline V gene lookup returns CDR1 SGHRS and CDR2 YFSETQ. The CDR3 length is 14 residues. This chain's CDR3 is CASSVQGVDNEQFF. In DNA form, the CDR3 reads TGCGCCAGCAGCGTTCAGGGGGTCGACAATGAGCAGTTCTTC.

For this clone: Other DNA sequences in this specimen translate into the identical CDR3. The V gene is TRBV5-1, the J gene TRBJ2-3, with D possibly TRBD2 on 6 matching bases. CDR1 and CDR2 (germline): SGHRS, YFSETQ. The CDR3 length is 15 residues. Trimming removed 0 bases from V and 1 base from J, with 9 bases in between. In DNA, the CDR3 is TGCGCCAGCAGCTTGGGCGGGGCTGGCACAGATACGCAGTATTTT. It encodes CASSLGGAGTDTQYF.

The rearrangement uses TRBV5-1 and TRBJ2-2, with D possibly being TRBD1 (5 bases). The V gene lost 7 bases and the J gene lost 7 bases, with 20 bases spanning the gap. The CDR3 is 15 amino acids. CDR1 is SGHRS, CDR2 YFSETQ, per germline. CDR3 sequence: CASGSGRGWDGELFF. The CDR3 DNA reads as TGCGCCAGCGGATCCGGAAGGGGCTGGGACGGGGAGCTGTTTTTT.

This clone was observed once. V and J are TRBV6-6 and TRBJ1-2; unclear D gene. CDR1 is MNHNY and CDR2 is SVGAGI in the germline V gene (reference sequence). The CDR3 runs 13 residues. Deletions cut 5 bases from V and 4 bases from J, with 11 bases between. CDR3 sequence reads: CASSPRQFYGYTF. The CDR3 DNA follows: TGTGCCAGCAGTCCCAGGCAATTCTATGGCTACACCTTC.

As to this clone: Other nucleotide sequences in the sample specify the same CDR3. The J gene is TRBJ1-2, the V gene TRBV7-9, with TRBD1 matching 8 bases. The germline gives CDR1 SEHNR, CDR2 FQNEAQ (reference sequence). The CDR3 has 14 amino acids. V was pared by 5 bases and J by 2 bases, with 4 bases of the junction left unmatched. CDR3 sequence (DNA): TGTGCCAGCAGCCCACGACAGGGGAACTATGGCTACACCTTC. Translating it yields CASSPRQGNYGYTF.

The chain uses TRBV6-6 and TRBJ2-5, with 8 bases lining up with TRBD2. The trim removed 6 bases at V and 0 bases at J, leaving 6 bases unmatched. Germline assignment: CDR1 MNHNY and CDR2 SVGAGI (reference sequence). The length of the CDR3 is 15 residues. The CDR3 DNA is TGTGCCAGCAGACCCGGGACTAGAAACCAAGAGACCCAGTACTTC. Its protein is CASRPGTRNQETQYF.

The rearrangement joins TRBV6-1 to TRBJ2-7; D call uncertain. The V gene's germline CDR1 is MNHNS and CDR2 SASEGT. The CDR3 is 15 residues long. Trimming removed 8 bases from V and 0 bases from J, with 17 bases in between. CDR3 in amino acids: CASQEYGRSSYEQYF. CDR3 nucleotides: TGTGCCAGCCAAGAATATGGTAGAAGCTCCTACGAGCAGTACTTC.

The chain couples TRBV28 to TRBJ1-1, with D possibly matching TRBD1 (5 bases). CDR3 length: 18 amino acids. The germline gives CDR1 MDHEN, CDR2 SYDVKM. Deletions cut 2 bases from V and 0 bases from J, with 19 bases between. The CDR3 DNA sequence: TGTGCCAGCAGTTTACGTTCGGCAGGGTCCTCTATGAACACTGAAGCTTTCTTT. Protein sequence: CASSLRSAGSSMNTEAFF.

The V call is TRBV28, the J call TRBJ2-2; TRBD1 might be the D (6 bases). V was cut by 5 bases and J by 0 bases, with 13 bases left in between. This CDR3 spans 16 amino acids. CDR1 is MDHEN and CDR2 is SYDVKM in the germline V gene. The CDR3 bases are TGTGCCAGCAGTGGCCCAGGGGCGGCGAACACCGGGGAGCTGTTTTTT. Its protein product is CASSGPGAANTGELFF.

The V call is TRBV6-5, the J call TRBJ2-3, with D uncertain. The CDR3 totals 13 residues. Trimming took 6 bases from V and 2 from J, leaving 9 bases between them. Germline V CDR1 and CDR2: MNHEY, SVGAGI. The DNA for the CDR3 is TGTGCCAGCAGGGACGGGTACACAGATACGCAGTATTTT. The encoded protein is CASRDGYTDTQYF.

This clone has a single count. V is TRBV6-4 and J is TRBJ2-6, with D hard to call. Trimming cost V 7 bases and J 12 bases, with 16 bases left between them. The germline CDR1 and CDR2 sequences are MRHNA and SNTAGT. This CDR3 is 13 amino acids long. The CDR3 is CASTNPGSGVLTF. The CDR3 nucleotides are TGTGCCAGCACCAACCCCGGGTCCGGCGTCCTGACTTTC.

The J gene is TRBJ1-3, the V gene TRBV4-3, with TRBD1 matching over 9 bases. Trimming cost V 3 bases and J 7 bases; bases outside gene matches: 13. The CDR3 spans 17 residues. Germline CDR1 LGHNA, CDR2 YSLEER. Here the CDR3 DNA reads TGCGCCAGCAGCCACCGGGACAGGGCATCAGTAGGGAACACCATATATTTT. As protein: CASSHRDRASVGNTIYF.

The DNA of the CDR3 is TGTGCCAGTAACACACAGCGGGTCCCCACAGATACGCAGTATTTT. Its translation: CASNTQRVPTDTQYF. The V gene is TRBV19, the J gene TRBJ2-3; TRBD2 is a possible D gene (6 bases). The CDR3 has 15 amino acids. CDR1 is LNHDA and CDR2 is SQIVND in the germline V gene (reference sequence). Deletions cut 7 bases from V and 2 bases from J, with 16 bases between.

The chain carries TRBV9 and TRBJ2-6; no clear D gene. V was trimmed by 0 bases and J by 2 bases, leaving 9 bases between them. The germline V gene has CDR1 SGDLS and CDR2 YYNGEE. This CDR3 is 16 amino acids long. The CDR3 DNA is TGTGCCAGCAGCGTAGAGCCGTCCCCTGGGGCCAACGTCCTGACTTTC. This sequence encodes CASSVEPSPGANVLTF.

The rearrangement joins TRBV11-1 to TRBJ2-7; D gene uncertain. The V end lost 0 bases, the J end lost 0 bases, and 9 bases lay between the germline ends. The CDR3 loop spans 15 amino acids. In germline, CDR1 is SGHAT, CDR2 FQDESV (reference sequence). The chain's CDR3 is CASSLALTVSYEQYF. The CDR3 nucleotides read TGTGCCAGCAGCTTAGCCTTGACTGTCTCCTACGAGCAGTACTTC.